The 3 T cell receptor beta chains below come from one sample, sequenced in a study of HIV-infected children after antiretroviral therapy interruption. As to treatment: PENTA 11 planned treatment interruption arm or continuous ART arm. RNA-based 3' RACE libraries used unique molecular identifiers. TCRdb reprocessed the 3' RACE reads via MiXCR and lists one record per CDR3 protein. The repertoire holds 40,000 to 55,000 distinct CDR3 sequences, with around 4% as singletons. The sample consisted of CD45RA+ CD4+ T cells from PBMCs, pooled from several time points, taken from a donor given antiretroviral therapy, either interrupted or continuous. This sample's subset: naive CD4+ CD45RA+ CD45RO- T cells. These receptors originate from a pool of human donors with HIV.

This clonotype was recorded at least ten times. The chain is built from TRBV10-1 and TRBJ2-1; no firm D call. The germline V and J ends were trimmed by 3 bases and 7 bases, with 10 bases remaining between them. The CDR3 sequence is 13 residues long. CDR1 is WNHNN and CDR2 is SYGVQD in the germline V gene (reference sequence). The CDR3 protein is CASSEWTLNEQFF. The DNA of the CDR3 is TGCGCCAGCAGTGAATGGACCCTTAATGAGCAGTTCTTC.

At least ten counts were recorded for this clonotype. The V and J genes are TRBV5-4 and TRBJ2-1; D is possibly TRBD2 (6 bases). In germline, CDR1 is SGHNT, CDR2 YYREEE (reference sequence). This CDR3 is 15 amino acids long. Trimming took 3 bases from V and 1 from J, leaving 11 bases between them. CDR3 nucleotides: TGTGCCAGCAGCTGGGGAGGCTTATCCTACAATGAGCAGTTCTTC. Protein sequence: CASSWGGLSYNEQFF.

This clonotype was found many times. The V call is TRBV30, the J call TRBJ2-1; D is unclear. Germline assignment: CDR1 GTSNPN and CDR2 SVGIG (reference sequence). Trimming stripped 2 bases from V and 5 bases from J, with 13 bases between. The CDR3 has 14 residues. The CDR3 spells CAWSSRGRHNEQFF. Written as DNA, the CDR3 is TGTGCCTGGAGTTCACGCGGCCGGCACAATGAGCAGTTCTTC.